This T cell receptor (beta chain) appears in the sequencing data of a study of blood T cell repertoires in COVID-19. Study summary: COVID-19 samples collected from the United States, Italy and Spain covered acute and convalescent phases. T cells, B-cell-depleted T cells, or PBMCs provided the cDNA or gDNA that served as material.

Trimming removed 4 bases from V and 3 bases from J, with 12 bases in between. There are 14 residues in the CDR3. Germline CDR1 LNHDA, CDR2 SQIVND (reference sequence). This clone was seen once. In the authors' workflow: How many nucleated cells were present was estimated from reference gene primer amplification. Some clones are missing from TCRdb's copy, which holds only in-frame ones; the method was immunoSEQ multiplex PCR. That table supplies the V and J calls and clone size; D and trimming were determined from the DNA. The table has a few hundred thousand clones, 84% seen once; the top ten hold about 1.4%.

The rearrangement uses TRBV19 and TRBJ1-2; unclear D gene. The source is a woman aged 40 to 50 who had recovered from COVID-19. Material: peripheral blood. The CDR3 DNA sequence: TGTGCCAGTAGTACCCACGGGTGGGACTATGGCTACACCTTC. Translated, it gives CASSTHGWDYGYTF.